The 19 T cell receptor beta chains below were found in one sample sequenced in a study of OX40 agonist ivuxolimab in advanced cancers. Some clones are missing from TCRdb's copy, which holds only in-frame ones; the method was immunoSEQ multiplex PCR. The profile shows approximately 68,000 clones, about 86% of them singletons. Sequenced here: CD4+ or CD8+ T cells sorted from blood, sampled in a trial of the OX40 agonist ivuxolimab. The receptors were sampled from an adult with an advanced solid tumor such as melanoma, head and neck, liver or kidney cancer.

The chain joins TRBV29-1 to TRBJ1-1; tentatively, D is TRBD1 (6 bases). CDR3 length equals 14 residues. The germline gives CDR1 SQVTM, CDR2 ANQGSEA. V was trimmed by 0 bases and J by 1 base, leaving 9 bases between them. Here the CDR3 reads CSVEEMTGNTEAFF. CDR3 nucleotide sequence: TGCAGCGTTGAAGAGATGACAGGGAACACTGAAGCTTTCTTT.

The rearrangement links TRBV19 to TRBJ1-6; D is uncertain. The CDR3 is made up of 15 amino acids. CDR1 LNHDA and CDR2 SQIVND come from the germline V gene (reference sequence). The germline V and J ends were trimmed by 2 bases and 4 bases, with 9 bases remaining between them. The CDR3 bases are TGTGCCAGTAGTATAAGACTGCTATATAATTCACCCCTCCACTTT. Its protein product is CASSIRLLYNSPLHF.

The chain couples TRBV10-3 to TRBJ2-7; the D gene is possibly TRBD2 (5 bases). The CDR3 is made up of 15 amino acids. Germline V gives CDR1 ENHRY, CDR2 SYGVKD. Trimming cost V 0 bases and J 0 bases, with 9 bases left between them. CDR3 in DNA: TGTGCCATCAGTGAGTCCCGCGGGTTCTCCTACGAGCAGTACTTC. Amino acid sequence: CAISESRGFSYEQYF.

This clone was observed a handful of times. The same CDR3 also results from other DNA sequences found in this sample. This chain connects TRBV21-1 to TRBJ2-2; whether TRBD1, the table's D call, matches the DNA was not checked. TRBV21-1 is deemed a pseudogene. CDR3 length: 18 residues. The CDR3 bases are TGTGCCAGCAGCAAAGCGCGGCGGACAGGGGGGCGGACCGGGGAGCTGTTTTTT. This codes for CASSKARRTGGRTGELFF.

Here the CDR3 reads CASSIGRAGANVLTF. In DNA, the CDR3 is TGTGCCAGTAGTATAGGCAGGGCTGGGGCCAACGTCCTGACTTTC. The chain recombines TRBV19 with TRBJ2-6; D is perhaps TRBD1 (5 bases). Trimming took 1 base from V and 2 from J, leaving 6 bases between them. The CDR3 sequence is 15 residues long. In germline, CDR1 is LNHDA, CDR2 SQIVND (reference sequence).

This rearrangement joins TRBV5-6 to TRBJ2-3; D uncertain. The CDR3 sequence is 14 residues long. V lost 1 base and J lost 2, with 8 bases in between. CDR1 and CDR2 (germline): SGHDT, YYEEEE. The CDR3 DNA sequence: TGTGCCAGCAGCTTGAAAGGGAACACAGATACGCAGTATTTT. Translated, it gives CASSLKGNTDTQYF.

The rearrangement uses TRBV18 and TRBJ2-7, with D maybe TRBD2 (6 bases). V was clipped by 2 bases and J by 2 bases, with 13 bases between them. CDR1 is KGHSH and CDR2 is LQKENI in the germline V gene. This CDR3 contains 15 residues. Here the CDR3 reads CASSPWVEGPYEQYF. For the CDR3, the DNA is TGTGCCAGCTCACCATGGGTGGAGGGCCCCTACGAGCAGTACTTC.

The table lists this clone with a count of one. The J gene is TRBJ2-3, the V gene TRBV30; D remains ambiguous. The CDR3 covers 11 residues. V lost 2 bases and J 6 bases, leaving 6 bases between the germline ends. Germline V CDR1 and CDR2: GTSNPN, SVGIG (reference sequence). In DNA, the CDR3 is TGTGCCTGGAGTTTGGGGGATACGCAGTATTTT. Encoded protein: CAWSLGDTQYF.

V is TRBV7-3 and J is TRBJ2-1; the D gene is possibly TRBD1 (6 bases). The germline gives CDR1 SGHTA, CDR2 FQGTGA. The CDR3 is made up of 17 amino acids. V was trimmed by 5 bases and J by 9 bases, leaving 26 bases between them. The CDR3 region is CASSVQGLSGAHGEQFF. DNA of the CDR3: TGTGCCAGCAGCGTACAGGGTTTGTCGGGTGCCCACGGTGAGCAGTTCTTC.

CDR3 protein: CASSLVSGRSSYNEQFF. The CDR3, as DNA: TGTGCCAGCAGCTTAGTCTCCGGGAGGAGCTCCTACAATGAGCAGTTCTTC. V and J are TRBV11-2 and TRBJ2-1; 7 bases agree with TRBD2. Germline CDR1 reads SGHAT; CDR2 reads FQNNGV. CDR3 size: 17 residues. The trim removed 1 base at V and 0 bases at J, leaving 6 bases unmatched.

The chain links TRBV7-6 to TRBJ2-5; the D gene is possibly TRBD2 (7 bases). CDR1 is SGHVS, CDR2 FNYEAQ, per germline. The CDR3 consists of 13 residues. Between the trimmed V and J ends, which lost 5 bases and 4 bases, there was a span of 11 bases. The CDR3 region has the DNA TGTGCCAGCAGCCTAGGGGGGGGAGAGACCCAGTACTTC. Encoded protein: CASSLGGGETQYF. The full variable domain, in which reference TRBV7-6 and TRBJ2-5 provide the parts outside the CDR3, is GAGVSQSPRYKVTKRGQDVALRCDPISGHVSLYWYRQALGQGPEFLTYFNYEAQQDKSGLPNDRFSAERPEGSISTLTIQRTEQRDSAMYRCASSLGGGETQYFGPGTRLLVL.

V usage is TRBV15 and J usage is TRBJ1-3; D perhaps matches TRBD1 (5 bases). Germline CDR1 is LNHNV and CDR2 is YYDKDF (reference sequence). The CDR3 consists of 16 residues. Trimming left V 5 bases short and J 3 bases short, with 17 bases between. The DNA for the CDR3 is TGTGCCACCAGCTATGGGGCCTTGCGCGATGGAAACACCATATATTTT. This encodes CATSYGALRDGNTIYF.

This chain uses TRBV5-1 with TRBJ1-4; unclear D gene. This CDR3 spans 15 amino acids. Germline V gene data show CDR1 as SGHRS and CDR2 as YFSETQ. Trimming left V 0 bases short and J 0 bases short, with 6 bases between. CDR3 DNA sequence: TGCGCCAGCAGCTTGGGCGGGACAACTAATGAAAAACTGTTTTTT. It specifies CASSLGGTTNEKLFF.

In DNA, the CDR3 is TGTGCCAGCAGCCAATACGTTGGGACAGGCAATGAAAAACTGTTTTTT. This translates into CASSQYVGTGNEKLFF. This chain joins TRBV5-4 and TRBJ1-4, with 8 bases lining up with TRBD1. Germline V lookup: CDR1 SGHNT, CDR2 YYREEE (reference sequence). J lost 5 bases, V lost 4 bases, and 10 bases had no gene match. CDR3 size: 16 residues.

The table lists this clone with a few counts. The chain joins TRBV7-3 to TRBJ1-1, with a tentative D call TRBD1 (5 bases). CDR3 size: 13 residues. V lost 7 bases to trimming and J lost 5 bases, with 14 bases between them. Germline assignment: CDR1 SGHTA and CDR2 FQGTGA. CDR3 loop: CASTTGMGTEAFF. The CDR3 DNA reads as TGTGCCAGCACCACAGGCATGGGGACTGAAGCTTTCTTT.

This CDR3 reads CASSPSGLAGGFEQFF. DNA for the CDR3: TGTGCCAGCAGCCCATCCGGCCTAGCGGGAGGGTTTGAGCAGTTCTTC. The chain is built from TRBV7-8 and TRBJ2-1, with TRBD2 matching 12 bases. CDR3 length equals 16 residues. Germline lookup yields CDR1 SGHVS and CDR2 FQNEAQ. The V segment lost 5 bases and the J segment 9 bases; nucleotides outside the gene matches: 11.

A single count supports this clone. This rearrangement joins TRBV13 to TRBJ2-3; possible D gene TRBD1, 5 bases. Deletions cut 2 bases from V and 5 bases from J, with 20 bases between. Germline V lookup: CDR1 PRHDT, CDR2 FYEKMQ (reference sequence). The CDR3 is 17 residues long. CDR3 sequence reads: CASSLWGPRGRQDTQYF. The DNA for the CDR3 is TGTGCCAGCAGCTTATGGGGCCCCCGAGGACGGCAAGATACGCAGTATTTT.

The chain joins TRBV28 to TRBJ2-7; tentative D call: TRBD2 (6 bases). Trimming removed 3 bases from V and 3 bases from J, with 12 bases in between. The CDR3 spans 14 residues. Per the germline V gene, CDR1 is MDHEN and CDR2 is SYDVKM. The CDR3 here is CASSLRGVGYEQYF. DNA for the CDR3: TGTGCCAGCAGTTTGCGGGGTGTCGGCTACGAGCAGTACTTC.

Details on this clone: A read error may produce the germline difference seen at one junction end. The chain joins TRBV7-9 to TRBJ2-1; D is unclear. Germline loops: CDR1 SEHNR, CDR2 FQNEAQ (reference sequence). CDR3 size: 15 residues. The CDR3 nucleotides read TGTGTCAGCAGCCGTGCTGGCGGTGGGCTGGATGAGCAGTTCTTC. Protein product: CVSSRAGGGLDEQFF.